What follows are 25 T cell receptor beta chains derived from one specimen sequenced in a study of blood T cell repertoires in COVID-19 (TCRdb year 2020). The library was prepared using the immunoSEQ multiplex PCR assay. Here the immuneACCESS table is served through TCRdb, limited to in-frame sequences with V and J called. Missing clones are a known gap in these copies; in checked studies unresolved V genes cover under half, and the rest lacks a known reason. The sample includes 200,000 to 250,000 clones, with approximately 75% observed a single time. The top ten constitute approximately 8.7% of the sample. The specimen sequenced was PBMCs or T cells enriched from blood (not recorded which). The receptors shown here come from a man between 35 and 55 years old who had recovered from COVID-19.

V gene TRBV18 combines with J gene TRBJ2-3; TRBD2 matches 10 bases. Germline assignment: CDR1 KGHSH and CDR2 LQKENI. V shed 4 bases, J shed 2 bases, and the junction held 6 bases outside the gene matches. CDR3 length: 16 residues. For the CDR3, the DNA is TGTGCCAGCTCACTTTCTAGCGGGAGAGTCACAGATACGCAGTATTTT. Protein: CASSLSSGRVTDTQYF.

The chain is built from TRBV7-9 and TRBJ2-3; D gene unclear. CDR1 SEHNR and CDR2 FQNEAQ come from the germline V gene (reference sequence). This CDR3 comprises 14 residues. Trimming took 5 bases from V and 0 from J, leaving 9 bases between them. The CDR3 sequence is CASSAGASTDTQYF. CDR3 bases: TGTGCCAGCAGCGCCGGTGCTAGCACAGATACGCAGTATTTT.

The V call is TRBV27, the J call TRBJ2-3; TRBD2 is a possible D gene (6 bases). Germline V gene lookup returns CDR1 MNHEY and CDR2 SMNVEV (reference sequence). This CDR3 is built from 14 residues. The V gene lost 4 bases and the J gene lost 6 bases, with 14 bases spanning the gap. This CDR3 is CASSSGLSVDTQYF. DNA of the CDR3: TGTGCCAGCAGTTCGGGACTTAGCGTGGATACGCAGTATTTT.

This clone has a single count. The sample contains more than one DNA sequence encoding this CDR3. The J gene is TRBJ1-5, the V gene TRBV11-2, with 10 bases lining up with TRBD1. J was trimmed by 7 bases and V by 5 bases; bases with no gene match: 5. This CDR3 contains 14 residues. Germline V gene lookup returns CDR1 SGHAT and CDR2 FQNNGV. CDR3 in amino acids: CASSLGQGNQPQHF. The CDR3 region has the DNA TGTGCCAGCAGCCTGGGACAGGGGAACCAGCCCCAGCATTTT.

This rearrangement joins TRBV19 to TRBJ1-3; 8 bases agree with TRBD1. J was trimmed by 0 bases and V by 9 bases; bases with no gene match: 16. The germline CDR1 and CDR2 sequences are LNHDA and SQIVND (reference sequence). The CDR3 extends over 18 amino acids. The CDR3 is CASEDRASLSYSGNTIYF. The CDR3 DNA sequence: TGTGCCAGCGAGGACAGGGCCTCCCTCTCCTACTCTGGAAACACCATATATTTT.

This clone was counted between two and nine times. The sample holds other DNA sequences that translate to the same CDR3. The chain employs TRBV29-1 and TRBJ2-1; 9 positions agree with TRBD2. After removal of 3 bases from V and 7 bases from J, the junction contained 10 bases not matched to a gene. Per germline, CDR1 SQVTM and CDR2 ANQGSEA. The CDR3 totals 15 residues. DNA for the CDR3: TGCAGCGTTGAGGGTTTAGCGGGAGTAGGGAATGAGCAGTTCTTC. Amino acids: CSVEGLAGVGNEQFF.

CDR3 loop: CASSFSGTEETQYF. For the CDR3, the DNA is TGTGCCAGCAGCTTTTCCGGGACAGAGGAGACCCAGTACTTC. This sequence joins TRBV5-4 and TRBJ2-5, with 7 nucleotides matching TRBD1. J lost 5 bases, V lost 2 bases, and 6 bases had no gene match. Germline values: CDR1 SGHNT, CDR2 YYREEE (reference sequence). The CDR3 covers 14 residues.

The CDR3 sequence is CASSRTGGVEQYF. The CDR3 nucleotides read TGCGCCAGCAGCCGGACAGGGGGTGTGGAGCAGTACTTC. This chain uses TRBV5-1 with TRBJ2-7, with 10 bases fitting TRBD1. The CDR3 loop spans 13 amino acids. Trimming at V came to 4 bases and at J to 7 bases, leaving 5 bases not matched to a gene. CDR1 SGHRS and CDR2 YFSETQ come from the germline V gene.

This chain joins TRBV19 and TRBJ2-7; 7 bases are a match to TRBD1. Germline V gene data show CDR1 as LNHDA and CDR2 as SQIVND (reference sequence). With 8 bases clipped from V and 0 bases from J, the junction kept 7 bases outside the gene matches. The CDR3 runs to 14 residues. CDR3 sequence: CASGTGTDSYEQYF. CDR3 bases: TGTGCCAGTGGTACCGGGACAGACTCCTACGAGCAGTACTTC.

The rearrangement links TRBV12-5 to TRBJ2-7; possibly TRBD1 for D (6 bases). V dropped 0 bases and J dropped 5 bases, with 11 bases sitting between them. This CDR3 region has 14 residues. In germline, CDR1 is LGHNT, CDR2 FRNRAP. CDR3 region: CASGLVTGINEQYF. CDR3 DNA: TGTGCTAGTGGTTTGGTAACAGGGATTAACGAGCAGTACTTC.

The chain is built from TRBV2 and TRBJ2-1; the D is unclear. CDR1 is SNHLY, CDR2 FYNNEI, per germline. The CDR3 loop spans 11 amino acids. The V and J ends lost 4 bases and 10 bases respectively, with 8 bases between them. The CDR3 reads CASSGAREQFF. The CDR3 DNA follows: TGTGCCAGCAGTGGGGCAAGGGAGCAGTTCTTC.

J is TRBJ1-2 and V is TRBV14; TRBD1 is a possible D gene (6 bases). Trimming left V 4 bases short and J 3 bases short, with 9 bases between. CDR1 and CDR2 (germline): SGHDN, FVKESK. The CDR3 has 13 residues. The CDR3 DNA is TGTGCCAGCAGCCCGCGGACAGACTATGGCTACACCTTC. As protein: CASSPRTDYGYTF.

This clone showed up just once. V usage is TRBV4-2 and J usage is TRBJ2-2; the D is unclear. In germline, CDR1 is LGHNA, CDR2 YNFKEQ. CDR3 length: 13 amino acids. With 5 bases removed from V and 0 bases from J, the gap between germline ends came to 4 bases. CDR3 nucleotides: TGTGCCAGCAGCGCGTCGAACACCGGGGAGCTGTTTTTT. Its translation is CASSASNTGELFF.

The V call is TRBV18, the J call TRBJ2-5; the D gene is possibly TRBD2 (6 bases). V was clipped by 5 bases and J by 5 bases, with 15 bases between them. The germline V gene has CDR1 KGHSH and CDR2 LQKENI. This CDR3 is 14 amino acids long. CDR3 DNA: TGTGCCAGCTCAGGCGGGACGGCGGGGGAGACCCAGTACTTC. Its protein is CASSGGTAGETQYF.

The DNA of the CDR3 is TGTGCCACCAGTGATACTACCCGTGGCTCTGGGGCCAACGTCCTGACTTTC. Its protein product is CATSDTTRGSGANVLTF. The rearrangement links TRBV24-1 to TRBJ2-6, with D hard to call. The CDR3 totals 17 residues. Between the trimmed V and J ends, which lost 3 bases and 0 bases, there was a span of 11 bases. The germline gives CDR1 KGHDR, CDR2 SFDVKD.

The rearrangement joins TRBV7-9 to TRBJ2-1, with TRBD1 matching over 8 bases. The length of the CDR3 is 12 residues. Trimming took 5 bases from V and 7 from J; bases not matched to a gene: 1. The germline V gene has CDR1 SEHNR and CDR2 FQNEAQ (reference sequence). This CDR3 reads CASSGQGNEQFF. CDR3 DNA sequence: TGTGCCAGCAGCGGACAGGGAAATGAGCAGTTCTTC.

Only a few counts were recorded for this clone. J is TRBJ1-6 and V is TRBV30; the D is unclear. The CDR3 extends over 13 amino acids. Germline assignment: CDR1 GTSNPN and CDR2 SVGIG (reference sequence). V lost 4 bases to trimming and J lost 8 bases, with 12 bases between them. CDR3 amino acids: CAWNTVIDSPLHF. The CDR3 nucleotides are TGTGCCTGGAATACCGTGATAGATTCACCCCTCCACTTT. The whole variable domain, remainder taken from reference TRBV30 and TRBJ1-6, is SQTIHQWPATLVQPVGSPLSLECTVEGTSNPNLYWYRQAAGRGLQLLFYSVGIGQISSEVPQNLSASRPQDRQFILSSKKLLLSDSGFYLCAWNTVIDSPLHFGNGTRLTVT.

The chain has TRBV27 and TRBJ1-5, with D perhaps TRBD1 (6 bases). Deletions cut 8 bases from V and 4 bases from J, with 12 bases between. This CDR3 spans 13 amino acids. Germline V gene data show CDR1 as MNHEY and CDR2 as SMNVEV (reference sequence). The CDR3 spells CASGLGQNQPQHF. CDR3 DNA sequence: TGTGCCAGCGGCCTCGGACAGAATCAGCCCCAGCATTTT.

This clone was seen at least ten times. This sequence joins TRBV15 and TRBJ1-1; tentative D call: TRBD1 (5 bases). CDR1 and CDR2 from the germline V gene are LNHNV and YYDKDF (reference sequence). V dropped 5 bases and J dropped 0 bases, with 13 bases sitting between them. This CDR3 is 15 amino acids long. CDR3 nucleotide sequence: TGTGCCACCAGCCACGGGGGAGATATGAACACTGAAGCTTTCTTT. Its protein is CATSHGGDMNTEAFF.

The chain employs TRBV19 and TRBJ1-1; no definite D call. The CDR3 runs to 15 residues. V was clipped by 1 base and J by 0 bases, with 9 bases between them. Germline values: CDR1 LNHDA, CDR2 SQIVND (reference sequence). The CDR3 sequence: CASSIGPSMNTEAFF. CDR3 nucleotide sequence: TGTGCCAGTAGTATAGGGCCTTCCATGAACACTGAAGCTTTCTTT. Looking up the rest from reference TRBV19 and TRBJ1-1 gives the full variable domain: DGGITQSPKYLFRKEGQNVTLSCEQNLNHDAMYWYRQDPGQGLRLIYYSQIVNDFQKGDIAEGYSVSREKKESFPLTVTSAQKNPTAFYLCASSIGPSMNTEAFFGQGTRLTVV.

V gene TRBV18 combines with J gene TRBJ1-1; weak D call: TRBD1 (5 bases). The CDR3 is 13 residues long. The ends were cut back, 4 bases at V and 4 bases at J, with 10 bases in the middle. The germline V gene has CDR1 KGHSH and CDR2 LQKENI. CDR3 nucleotide sequence: TGTGCCAGCTCACAAGGGGAAGGCACTGAAGCTTTCTTT. It is translated as CASSQGEGTEAFF.

This chain connects TRBV28 to TRBJ1-5; 7 bases align to TRBD1. This CDR3 is 14 amino acids long. With V trimmed by 8 bases and J by 7 bases, 11 bases remained unmatched. Germline lookup yields CDR1 MDHEN and CDR2 SYDVKM. CDR3: CASAGTVDGQPQHF. For the CDR3, the DNA is TGTGCCAGCGCCGGGACAGTGGATGGACAGCCCCAGCATTTT.

This clone was recorded a few times. The chain uses TRBV18 and TRBJ2-7; 8 nucleotides line up with TRBD2. Germline trimming cut 3 bases from V and 2 bases from J; bases unmatched to any gene: 12. Germline CDR1 reads KGHSH; CDR2 reads LQKENI. The length of the CDR3 is 17 residues. CDR3 in DNA: TGTGCCAGCTCACCCAAGGGGGGGGCCGGGAGGGCCTACGAGCAGTACTTC. Translated: CASSPKGGAGRAYEQYF.

The chain employs TRBV29-1 and TRBJ2-1; D possibly corresponds to TRBD2 (5 bases). The germline V and J ends were trimmed by 6 bases and 6 bases, with 21 bases remaining between them. Per the germline V gene, CDR1 is SQVTM and CDR2 is ANQGSEA. This CDR3 contains 15 residues. The CDR3 here is CSVSPVEGLSNEQFF. CDR3 in DNA: TGCAGCGTCTCCCCGGTCGAGGGTCTCAGCAATGAGCAGTTCTTC.

This clone was observed once. This sequence joins TRBV30 and TRBJ2-1; TRBD1 matches at 12 bases. The trim removed 5 bases at V and 7 bases at J, leaving 9 bases unmatched. This CDR3 is built from 15 residues. Germline CDR1 is GTSNPN and CDR2 is SVGIG (reference sequence). Written as DNA, the CDR3 is TGTGCCTGGGTCGAGGGACAGGGGGCGCTTAATGAGCAGTTCTTC. It encodes CAWVEGQGALNEQFF.